The 16 T cell receptor beta chains listed next were all sequenced from one sample in a study of glioma-infiltrating T cells after dendritic cell vaccination. Sequencing was performed with immunoSEQ multiplex PCR; in TCRdb, only in-frame clones are kept and a portion is missing. The sample carries tens of thousands of clones, around 86% recorded once. The sequencing here drew on blood, taken before dendritic cell vaccination. The source is a human donor with glioblastoma.

The chain combines TRBV6-6 with TRBJ1-2, with TRBD1 identical over 9 bases. The junction had 5 bases not matched to a gene; V was cut back by 5 bases and J by 4 bases. The CDR3 is made up of 14 amino acids. Germline V gene data show CDR1 as MNHNY and CDR2 as SVGAGI (reference sequence). The CDR3: CASSTQTGGYGYTF. CDR3 bases: TGTGCCAGCAGTACTCAGACAGGGGGCTATGGCTACACCTTC.

The chain uses TRBV12-5 and TRBJ2-7; TRBD1 is a possible D gene (6 bases). Germline V gives CDR1 LGHNT, CDR2 FRNRAP. Trimming cost V 3 bases and J 6 bases, with 15 bases left between them. The CDR3 length is 14 residues. The CDR3: CASGFMTDRPEQYF. The CDR3 nucleotides read TGTGCTAGTGGTTTTATGACCGACAGGCCCGAGCAGTACTTC.

This chain links TRBV15 with TRBJ2-1; the D is unclear. This CDR3 is 15 amino acids long. Germline V gene data show CDR1 as LNHNV and CDR2 as YYDKDF (reference sequence). Deletions cut 2 bases from V and 0 bases from J, with 8 bases between. CDR3: CATSRPTSSYNEQFF. CDR3 sequence (DNA): TGTGCCACCAGCAGACCCACGAGCTCCTACAATGAGCAGTTCTTC.

This clone was detected a few times. The chain couples TRBV6-5 to TRBJ1-5, with TRBD1 matching over 10 bases. V was clipped by 4 bases and J by 7 bases; unmatched bases: 10. CDR3 length: 16 amino acids. Germline lookup yields CDR1 MNHEY and CDR2 SVGAGI. This chain's CDR3 is CASSSSNRDRGQPQHF. The CDR3, as DNA: TGTGCCAGCAGTTCCTCGAACCGGGACAGGGGACAGCCCCAGCATTTT.

The V call is TRBV2, the J call TRBJ2-3; possible D gene TRBD2, 5 bases. CDR3 length equals 13 residues. Looked up from germline, CDR1 is SNHLY and CDR2 is FYNNEI. Deletions cut 7 bases from V and 4 bases from J, with 12 bases between. The CDR3 spells CASTEGRSDTQYF. DNA for the CDR3: TGTGCCAGCACAGAGGGAAGGTCAGATACGCAGTATTTT.

V is TRBV19 and J is TRBJ1-1; D is uncertain. Germline CDR1 and CDR2: LNHDA and SQIVND (reference sequence). The length of the CDR3 is 13 residues. The V end was cut by 5 bases, the J end by 5 bases, with 12 bases between. This CDR3 reads CASSRKKETEAFF. The CDR3 region has the DNA TGTGCCAGTAGTCGGAAGAAGGAGACTGAAGCTTTCTTT.

The chain has TRBV7-7 and TRBJ1-1; 9 bases align to TRBD1. The CDR3 length is 13 residues. Germline assignment: CDR1 SSHAT and CDR2 FNYEAQ (reference sequence). Germline trimming cut 3 bases from V and 4 bases from J; bases unmatched to any gene: 0. CDR3 sequence (DNA): TGTGCCAGCAGCTTGGACAGGGGCACTGAAGCTTTCTTT. Its protein product is CASSLDRGTEAFF. The full variable domain, in which reference TRBV7-7 and TRBJ1-1 provide the parts outside the CDR3, is GAGVSQSPRYKVTKRGQDVTLRCDPISSHATLYWYQQALGQGPEFLTYFNYEAQPDKSGLPSDRFSAERPEGSISTLTIQRTEQRDSAMYRCASSLDRGTEAFFGQGTRLTVV.

This chain uses TRBV19 with TRBJ2-7; tentative D call: TRBD2 (5 bases). Trimming left V 4 bases short and J 2 bases short, with 9 bases between. This CDR3 has 13 amino acids. Germline CDR1 LNHDA, CDR2 SQIVND (reference sequence). CDR3 sequence: CASSTGITYEQYF. DNA for the CDR3: TGTGCCAGTAGTACGGGGATCACCTACGAGCAGTACTTC.

This chain uses TRBV5-1 with TRBJ2-1; 7 bases fit TRBD2. CDR1 and CDR2 from the germline V gene are SGHRS and YFSETQ. The CDR3 has 15 amino acids. The V segment lost 4 bases and the J segment 5 bases; nucleotides outside the gene matches: 9. The CDR3 region is CASSPSWGGNNEQFF. The CDR3 DNA sequence: TGCGCCAGCAGCCCTTCTTGGGGGGGGAACAATGAGCAGTTCTTC.

The genes are TRBV19 and TRBJ2-7; 8 bases map to TRBD2. Unmatched junction bases numbered 11, after V lost 7 bases and J lost 0 bases. Per the germline V gene, CDR1 is LNHDA and CDR2 is SQIVND (reference sequence). The CDR3 totals 16 residues. CDR3 bases: TGTGCCAGTACCCCCGGCCGGGGGGGGAGCTCCTACGAGCAGTACTTC. The encoded protein is CASTPGRGGSSYEQYF.

The V call is TRBV7-9, the J call TRBJ2-7; possibly TRBD2 for D (5 bases). Germline lookup yields CDR1 SEHNR and CDR2 FQNEAQ (reference sequence). This CDR3 region has 12 residues. Trimming cost V 0 bases and J 5 bases, with 5 bases left between them. Written as DNA, the CDR3 is TGTGCCAGCAGCTTAGCGGGAGACGAGCAGTACTTC. It encodes CASSLAGDEQYF.

The chain joins TRBV19 to TRBJ2-1, with TRBD2 matching over 7 bases. From germline, CDR1 is LNHDA and CDR2 SQIVND (reference sequence). The CDR3 has 15 residues. The J segment lost 1 base and the V segment lost 5 bases, leaving 5 bases of the junction unmatched. In nucleotides, the CDR3 is TGTGCCAGTAGTCCTGGGGGGGGGTCCTACAATGAGCAGTTCTTC. Its translation is CASSPGGGSYNEQFF.

This clone turned up a few times. This chain uses TRBV2 with TRBJ1-6; D might be TRBD1 (5 bases). This CDR3 has 15 residues. V lost 1 base and J lost 4, with 8 bases in between. The germline V gene encodes CDR1 SNHLY and CDR2 FYNNEI. The CDR3 DNA sequence: TGTGCCAGCAGTGAAGAGGGGATGTATAATTCACCCCTCCACTTT. Its protein product is CASSEEGMYNSPLHF.

There are a few counts of this clone. This CDR3 is also generated by other DNA sequences in the sample. This chain uses TRBV6-5 with TRBJ2-1; tentatively, D is TRBD2 (5 bases). Between the trimmed V and J ends, which lost 6 bases and 4 bases, there was a span of 10 bases. The CDR3 has 13 residues. Germline lookup yields CDR1 MNHEY and CDR2 SVGAGI. CDR3 DNA sequence: TGTGCCAGCAGCCGCGGGTCGTACAATGAGCAGTTCTTC. It codes for CASSRGSYNEQFF.

The count of this clone is one. The rearrangement links TRBV6-6 to TRBJ1-2; 8 nucleotides agree with TRBD1. Trimming took 5 bases from V and 2 from J; bases not matched to a gene: 10. The CDR3 is made up of 16 amino acids. From germline, CDR1 is MNHNY and CDR2 SVGAGI (reference sequence). The CDR3 nucleotides are TGTGCCAGCAGTCCCGGACAGGGCCCTACAAACTATGGCTACACCTTC. Its translation: CASSPGQGPTNYGYTF.

The CDR3 nucleotides read TGTGCCAGTAGTATAGAAGGGGACACTGAAGCTTTCTTT. Its protein is CASSIEGDTEAFF. The rearrangement joins TRBV19 to TRBJ1-1; weak D call: TRBD1 (5 bases). With 0 bases removed from V and 3 bases from J, the gap between germline ends came to 5 bases. Germline V lookup: CDR1 LNHDA, CDR2 SQIVND (reference sequence). This CDR3 spans 13 amino acids.